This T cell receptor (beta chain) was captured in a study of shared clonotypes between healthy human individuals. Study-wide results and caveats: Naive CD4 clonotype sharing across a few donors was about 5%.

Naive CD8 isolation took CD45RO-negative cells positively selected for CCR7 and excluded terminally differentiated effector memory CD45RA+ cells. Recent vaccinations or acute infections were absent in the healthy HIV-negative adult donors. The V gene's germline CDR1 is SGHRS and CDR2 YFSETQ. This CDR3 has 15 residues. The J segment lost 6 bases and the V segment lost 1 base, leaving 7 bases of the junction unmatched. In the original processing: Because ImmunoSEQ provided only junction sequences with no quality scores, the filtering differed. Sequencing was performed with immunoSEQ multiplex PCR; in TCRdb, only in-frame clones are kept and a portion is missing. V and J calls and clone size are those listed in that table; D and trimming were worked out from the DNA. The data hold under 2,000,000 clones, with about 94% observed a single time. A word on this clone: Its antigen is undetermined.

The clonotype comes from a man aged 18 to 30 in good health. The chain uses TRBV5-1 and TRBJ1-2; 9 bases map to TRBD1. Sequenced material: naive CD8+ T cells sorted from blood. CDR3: CASSLTSRDRDGYTF. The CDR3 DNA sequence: TGCGCCAGCAGCTTGACGTCCCGGGACAGGGATGGCTACACCTTC.